A single sample gave rise to the 6 T cell receptor beta chains below, sequenced in a study of cytomegalovirus exposure and HLA in healthy donors. Produced via immunoSEQ multiplex PCR; TCRdb's table is partial and in-frame only. The table shows 130,000 to 150,000 clones, with 85% to 90% occurring only once. The sequenced sample was PBMCs. The origin of the receptors is a woman younger than 30 in good health and CMV-seropositive.

CDR3 DNA sequence: TGTGCCAGCAGCCTTTACGGGGAGCTGTTTTTT. Its translation is CASSLYGELFF. The V and J genes are TRBV2 and TRBJ2-2; no firm D call. The germline CDR1 and CDR2 sequences are SNHLY and FYNNEI. V shed 6 bases and J shed 7 bases, with 6 bases lying between them. This CDR3 spans 11 amino acids. The full variable domain, its missing parts supplied by reference TRBV2 and TRBJ2-2, is EPEVTQTPSHQVTQMGQEVILRCVPISNHLYFYWYRQILGQKVEFLVSFYNNEISEKSEIFDDQFSVERPDGSNFTLKIRSTKLEDSAMYFCASSLYGELFFGEGSRLTVL.

The chain carries TRBV30 and TRBJ2-7; 8 nucleotides line up with TRBD2. This CDR3 is 17 amino acids long. The V gene end was trimmed by 0 bases and the J gene end by 4 bases; junction bases not matched to a gene: 14. Germline V CDR1 and CDR2: GTSNPN, SVGIG (reference sequence). DNA for the CDR3: TGTGCCTGGAGTGTAACTAGCGGATACAATTCGTGGTACGAGCAGTACTTC. Translating it yields CAWSVTSGYNSWYEQYF. Full variable domain (rest looked up from reference TRBV30 and TRBJ2-7): SQTIHQWPATLVQPVGSPLSLECTVEGTSNPNLYWYRQAAGRGLQLLFYSVGIGQISSEVPQNLSASRPQDRQFILSSKKLLLSDSGFYLCAWSVTSGYNSWYEQYFGPGTRLTVT.

The chain recombines TRBV28 with TRBJ1-2; 10 bases agree with TRBD1. CDR1 and CDR2 from the germline V gene are MDHEN and SYDVKM. The CDR3 consists of 16 residues. The junction had 6 bases not matched to a gene; V was cut back by 5 bases and J by 0 bases. CDR3 sequence: CASSRQGAPANYGYTF. CDR3 bases: TGTGCCAGCAGTAGACAGGGGGCTCCAGCTAACTATGGCTACACCTTC.

The genes are TRBV2 and TRBJ1-2, with 7 bases aligning to TRBD1. CDR1 SNHLY and CDR2 FYNNEI come from the germline V gene. The CDR3 spans 15 residues. With V trimmed by 2 bases and J by 4 bases, 7 bases remained unmatched. This chain's CDR3 is CASSEQRGPVYGYTF. The CDR3 DNA reads TGTGCCAGCAGTGAACAAAGGGGGCCTGTCTATGGCTACACCTTC.

This chain joins TRBV7-3 and TRBJ2-1, with 11 bases that match TRBD1. Germline trimming cut 2 bases from V and 5 bases from J; bases unmatched to any gene: 2. CDR1 is SGHTA, CDR2 FQGTGA, per germline. There are 15 residues in the CDR3. As DNA, the CDR3 is TGTGCCAGCAGCTTAGGACAGGGGGCCAACAATGAGCAGTTCTTC. Residues: CASSLGQGANNEQFF. Supplemented by reference TRBV7-3 and TRBJ2-1, the full variable domain reads GAGVSQTPSNKVTEKGKYVELRCDPISGHTALYWYRQSLGQGPEFLIYFQGTGAADDSGLPNDRFFAVRPEGSVSTLKIQRTERGDSAVYLCASSLGQGANNEQFFGPGTRLTVL.

This clone occurred once. J is TRBJ2-2 and V is TRBV6-5, with D possibly matching TRBD1 (5 bases). The germline CDR1 and CDR2 sequences are MNHEY and SVGAGI. This CDR3 is built from 13 residues. V was pared by 5 bases and J by 7 bases, with 11 bases between. The CDR3: CASSNQGDGELFF. The CDR3 bases are TGTGCCAGCAGTAACCAGGGCGACGGGGAGCTGTTTTTT.